Below, one T cell receptor beta chain is given with its context. Clones were sequenced by immunoSEQ multiplex PCR, and TCRdb holds only the in-frame ones, with some missing. The repertoire has fewer than 200,000 clones, around 83% of them found once; the top ten carry 7.5% to 8.5%. The entry originates in a study of blood T cell repertoires in COVID-19. Germline loops: CDR1 SGHNT, CDR2 YYREEE (reference sequence). Trimming left V 4 bases short and J 1 base short, with 14 bases between. The CDR3 sequence is 15 residues long. The receptor's source is a woman aged 55 to 70 with COVID-19, enrolled during active disease. The sample taken for sequencing was peripheral blood. The genes are TRBV5-4 and TRBJ2-5; weak D call: TRBD2 (5 bases). CDR3 in amino acids: CASSPGVSAQETQYF. CDR3 coding DNA: TGTGCCAGCAGCCCCGGGGTTTCAGCCCAAGAGACCCAGTACTTC.